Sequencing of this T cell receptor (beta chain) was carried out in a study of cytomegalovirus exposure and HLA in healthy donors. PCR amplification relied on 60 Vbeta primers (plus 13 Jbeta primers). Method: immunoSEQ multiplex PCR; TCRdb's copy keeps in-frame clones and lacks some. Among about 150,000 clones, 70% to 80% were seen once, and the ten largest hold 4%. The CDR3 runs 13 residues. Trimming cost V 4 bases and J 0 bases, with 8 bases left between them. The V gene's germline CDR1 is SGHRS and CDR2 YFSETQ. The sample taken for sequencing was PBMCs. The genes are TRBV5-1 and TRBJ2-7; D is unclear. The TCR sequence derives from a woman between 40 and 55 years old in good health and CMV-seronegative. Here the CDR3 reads CASSLHSSYEQYF. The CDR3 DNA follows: TGCGCCAGCAGCCTACACAGCTCCTACGAGCAGTACTTC.